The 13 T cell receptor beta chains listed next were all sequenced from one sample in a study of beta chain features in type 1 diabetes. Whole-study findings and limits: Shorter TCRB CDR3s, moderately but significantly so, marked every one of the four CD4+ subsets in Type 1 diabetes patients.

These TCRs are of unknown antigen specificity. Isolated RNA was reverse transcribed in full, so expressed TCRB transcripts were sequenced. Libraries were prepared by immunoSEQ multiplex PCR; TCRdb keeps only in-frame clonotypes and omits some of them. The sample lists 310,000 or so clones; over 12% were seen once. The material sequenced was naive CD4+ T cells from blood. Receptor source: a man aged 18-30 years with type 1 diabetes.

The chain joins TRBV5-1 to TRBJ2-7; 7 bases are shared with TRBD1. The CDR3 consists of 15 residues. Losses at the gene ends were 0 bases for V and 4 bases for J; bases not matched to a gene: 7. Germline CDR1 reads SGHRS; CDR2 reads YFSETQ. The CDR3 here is CASSLGRQGKYEQYF. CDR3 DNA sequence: TGCGCCAGCAGCTTGGGGAGACAGGGCAAATACGAGCAGTACTTC.

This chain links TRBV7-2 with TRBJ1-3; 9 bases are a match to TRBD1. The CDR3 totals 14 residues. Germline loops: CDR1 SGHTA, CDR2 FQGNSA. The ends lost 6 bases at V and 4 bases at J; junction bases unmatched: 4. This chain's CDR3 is CASSWTGDGNTIYF. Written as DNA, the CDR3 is TGTGCCAGCAGTTGGACAGGGGACGGAAACACCATATATTTT.

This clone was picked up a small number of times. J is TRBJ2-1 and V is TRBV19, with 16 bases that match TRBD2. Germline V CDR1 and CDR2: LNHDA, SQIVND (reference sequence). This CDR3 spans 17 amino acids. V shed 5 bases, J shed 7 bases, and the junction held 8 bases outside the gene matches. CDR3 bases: TGTGCCAGTAGTGAGGGACTAGCGGGAGGGCCGTATAATGAGCAGTTCTTC. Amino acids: CASSEGLAGGPYNEQFF.

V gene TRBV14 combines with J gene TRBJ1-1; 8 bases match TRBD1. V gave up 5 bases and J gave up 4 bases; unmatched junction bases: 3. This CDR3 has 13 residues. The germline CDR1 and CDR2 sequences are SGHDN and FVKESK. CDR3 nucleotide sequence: TGTGCCAGCAGCTTTACAGGGGGCACTGAAGCTTTCTTT. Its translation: CASSFTGGTEAFF.

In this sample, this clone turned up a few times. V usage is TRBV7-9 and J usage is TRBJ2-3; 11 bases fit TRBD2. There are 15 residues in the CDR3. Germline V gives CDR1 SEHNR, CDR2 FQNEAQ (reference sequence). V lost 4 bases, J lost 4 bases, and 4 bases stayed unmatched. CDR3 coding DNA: TGTGCCAGCAGCTCTAGCGGGAGGAGGGCAGATACGCAGTATTTT. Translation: CASSSSGRRADTQYF.

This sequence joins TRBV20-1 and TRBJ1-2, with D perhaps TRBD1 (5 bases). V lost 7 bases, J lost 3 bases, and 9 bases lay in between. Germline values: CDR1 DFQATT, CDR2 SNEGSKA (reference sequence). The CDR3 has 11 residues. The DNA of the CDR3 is TGCAGTGTCGCGGGGGACTATGGCTACACCTTC. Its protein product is CSVAGDYGYTF.

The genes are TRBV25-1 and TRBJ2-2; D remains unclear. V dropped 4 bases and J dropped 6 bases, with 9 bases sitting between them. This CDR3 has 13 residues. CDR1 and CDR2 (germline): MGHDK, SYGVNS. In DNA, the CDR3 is TGTGCCAGCAGTGTACAGTTTGCCGGGGAGCTGTTTTTT. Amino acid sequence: CASSVQFAGELFF. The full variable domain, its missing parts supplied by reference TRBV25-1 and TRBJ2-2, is EADIYQTPRYLVIGTGKKITLECSQTMGHDKMYWYQQDPGMELHLIHYSYGVNSTEKGDLSSESTVSRIRTEHFPLTLESARPSHTSQYLCASSVQFAGELFFGEGSRLTVL.

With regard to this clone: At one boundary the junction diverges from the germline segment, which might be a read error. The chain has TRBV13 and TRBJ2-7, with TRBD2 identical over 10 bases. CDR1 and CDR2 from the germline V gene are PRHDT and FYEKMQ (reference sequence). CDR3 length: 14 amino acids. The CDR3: CASSRWTSGELGDF. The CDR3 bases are TGTGCCAGCAGCCGGTGGACTAGCGGCGAGTTGGGGGACTTC.

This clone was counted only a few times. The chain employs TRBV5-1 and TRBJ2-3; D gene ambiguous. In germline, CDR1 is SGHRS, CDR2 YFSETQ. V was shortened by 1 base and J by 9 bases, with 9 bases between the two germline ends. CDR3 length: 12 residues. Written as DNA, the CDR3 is TGCGCCAGCAGCTTGCGGTTCCAAACGCAGTATTTT. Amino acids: CASSLRFQTQYF.

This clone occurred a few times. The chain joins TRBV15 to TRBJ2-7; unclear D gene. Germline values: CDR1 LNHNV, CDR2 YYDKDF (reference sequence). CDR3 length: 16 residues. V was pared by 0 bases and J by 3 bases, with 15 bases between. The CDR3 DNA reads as TGTGCCACCAGCAGAGAGCTAGTAAGTTTACACTACGAGCAGTACTTC. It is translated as CATSRELVSLHYEQYF.

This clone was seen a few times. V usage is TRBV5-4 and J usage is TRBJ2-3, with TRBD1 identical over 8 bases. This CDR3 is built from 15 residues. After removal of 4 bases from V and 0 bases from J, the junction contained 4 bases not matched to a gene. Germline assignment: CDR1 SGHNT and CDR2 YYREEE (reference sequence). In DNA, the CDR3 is TGTGCCAGCAGCCTCTACAGGGGGAGCACAGATACGCAGTATTTT. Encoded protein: CASSLYRGSTDTQYF. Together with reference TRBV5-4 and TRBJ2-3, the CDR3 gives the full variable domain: ETGVTQSPTHLIKTRGQQVTLRCSSQSGHNTVSWYQQALGQGPQFIFQYYREEENGRGNFPPRFSGLQFPNYSSELNVNALELDDSALYLCASSLYRGSTDTQYFGPGTRLTVL.

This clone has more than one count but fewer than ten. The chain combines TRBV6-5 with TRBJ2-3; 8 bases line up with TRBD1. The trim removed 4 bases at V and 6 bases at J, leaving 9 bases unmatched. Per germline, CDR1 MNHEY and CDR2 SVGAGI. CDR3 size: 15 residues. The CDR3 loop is CASSSRGTGVDTQYF. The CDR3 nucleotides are TGTGCCAGCAGTTCACGAGGGACAGGTGTCGATACGCAGTATTTT.

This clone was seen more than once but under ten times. CDR3 protein: CASSRPGQGVYEQYF. CDR3 DNA: TGTGCCAGCAGCCGGCCGGGACAGGGGGTCTACGAGCAGTACTTC. The chain has TRBV13 and TRBJ2-7, with 11 bases aligning to TRBD1. Germline V gene lookup returns CDR1 PRHDT and CDR2 FYEKMQ (reference sequence). There are 15 residues in the CDR3. The J segment lost 3 bases and the V segment lost 5 bases, leaving 6 bases of the junction unmatched.